This T cell receptor (beta chain) was obtained from a study of cytomegalovirus exposure and HLA in healthy donors. Germline trimming cut 0 bases from V and 10 bases from J; bases unmatched to any gene: 14. Germline loops: CDR1 LNHNV, CDR2 YYDKDF (reference sequence). The CDR3 extends over 18 amino acids. PCR was performed using 60 Vbeta and 13 Jbeta primers. Original methodology: Roughly 12 million shared chains were among some 80 million unique TCR beta chains counted in a later analysis. Libraries were prepared by immunoSEQ multiplex PCR; TCRdb keeps only in-frame clonotypes and omits some of them. From that table come the V and J calls and clone size; the DNA was used to work out D and trimming. Among 85,000 to 100,000 clones, 69% were seen once, and the ten largest hold 2.7%. Study findings and constraints: Most subjects' HLA-A and HLA-B alleles were reportedly predicted from TCR beta sequences. Reports described diagnosis of cytomegalovirus status by the classifier as highly specific and sensitive. Because they were indistinguishable, some V segments, including TRBV6-2 and TRBV6-3, were excluded.

Comment on this clone: Its antigen is unidentified.

The sequenced sample consisted of PBMCs. This TCR was sampled from a man over 45 in good health and CMV-seronegative. V and J are TRBV15 and TRBJ2-1, with 11 nucleotides matching TRBD2. Here the CDR3 DNA reads TGTGCCACCAGCAGAGATCAACTGGGTACTAGCGGGAGCGGGGAGCAGTTCTTC. Its translation is CATSRDQLGTSGSGEQFF.